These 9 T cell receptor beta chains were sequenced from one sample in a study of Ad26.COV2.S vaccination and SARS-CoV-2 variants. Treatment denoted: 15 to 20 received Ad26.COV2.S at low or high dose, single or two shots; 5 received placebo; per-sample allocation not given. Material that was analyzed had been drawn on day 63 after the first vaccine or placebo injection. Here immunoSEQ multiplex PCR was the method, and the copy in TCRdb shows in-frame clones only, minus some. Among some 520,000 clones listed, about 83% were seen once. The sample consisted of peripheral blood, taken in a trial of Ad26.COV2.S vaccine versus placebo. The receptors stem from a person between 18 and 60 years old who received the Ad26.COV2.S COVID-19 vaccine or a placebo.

For the CDR3, the DNA is TGCAGCGTTTTAGGCTCGGAAACGCAGTATTTT. This gives the protein CSVLGSETQYF. The J gene is TRBJ2-3, the V gene TRBV29-1; D is ambiguous. Germline CDR1 reads SQVTM; CDR2 reads ANQGSEA. Trimming stripped 5 bases from V and 9 bases from J, with 12 bases between. The CDR3 runs 11 residues.

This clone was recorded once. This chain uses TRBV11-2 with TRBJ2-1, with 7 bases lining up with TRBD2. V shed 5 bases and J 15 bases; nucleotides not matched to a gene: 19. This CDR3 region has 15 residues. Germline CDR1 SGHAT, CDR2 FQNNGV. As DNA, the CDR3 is TGTGCCAGCAGCCCAGCAGCCCCTACTAGCGCAGGAGGGTTCTTC. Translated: CASSPAAPTSAGGFF.

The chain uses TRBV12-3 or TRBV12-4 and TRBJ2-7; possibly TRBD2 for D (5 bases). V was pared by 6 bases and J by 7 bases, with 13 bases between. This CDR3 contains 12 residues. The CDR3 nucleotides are TGTGCCAGCAGACCGGTTTCGGGGGAGCAGTACTTC. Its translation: CASRPVSGEQYF.

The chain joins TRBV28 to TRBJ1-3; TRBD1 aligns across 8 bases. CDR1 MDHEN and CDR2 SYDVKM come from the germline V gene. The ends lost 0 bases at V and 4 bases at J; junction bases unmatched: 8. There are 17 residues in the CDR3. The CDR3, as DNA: TGTGCCAGCAGTTTATGGGGGGGGACAGGTCCCGGAAACACCATATATTTT. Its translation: CASSLWGGTGPGNTIYF. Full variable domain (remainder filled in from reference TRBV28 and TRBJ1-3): DVKVTQSSRYLVKRTGEKVFLECVQDMDHENMFWYRQDPGLGLRLIYFSYDVKMKEKGDIPEGYSVSREKKERFSLILESASTNQTSMYLCASSLWGGTGPGNTIYFGEGSWLTVV.

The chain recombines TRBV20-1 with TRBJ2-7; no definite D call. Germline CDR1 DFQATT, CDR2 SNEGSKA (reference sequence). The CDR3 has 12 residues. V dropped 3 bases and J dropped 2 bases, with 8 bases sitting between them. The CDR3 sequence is CSASSSAYEQYF. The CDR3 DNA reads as TGCAGTGCTAGTTCGTCGGCCTACGAGCAGTACTTC.

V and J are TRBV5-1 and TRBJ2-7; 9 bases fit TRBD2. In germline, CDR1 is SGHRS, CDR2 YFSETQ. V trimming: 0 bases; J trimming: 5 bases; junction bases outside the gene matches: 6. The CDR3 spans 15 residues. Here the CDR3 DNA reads TGCGCCAGCAGCTTGGCCGTGGGACTAGCCGACGAGCAGTACTTC. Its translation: CASSLAVGLADEQYF.

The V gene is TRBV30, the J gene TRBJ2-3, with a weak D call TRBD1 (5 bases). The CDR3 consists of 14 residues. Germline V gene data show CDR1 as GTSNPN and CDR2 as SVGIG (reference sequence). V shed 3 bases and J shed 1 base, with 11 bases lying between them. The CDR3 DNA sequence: TGTGCCTGGAGGACAAAAGGGGGCACAGATACGCAGTATTTT. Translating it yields CAWRTKGGTDTQYF.

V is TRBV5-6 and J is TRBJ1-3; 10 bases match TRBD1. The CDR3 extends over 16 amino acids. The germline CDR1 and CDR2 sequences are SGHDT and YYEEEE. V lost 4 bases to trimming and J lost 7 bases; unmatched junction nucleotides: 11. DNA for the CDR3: TGTGCCAGCAGCATCCCGGGACAGGGGCTGGTGAACACCATATATTTT. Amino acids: CASSIPGQGLVNTIYF. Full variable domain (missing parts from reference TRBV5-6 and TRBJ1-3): DAGVTQSPTHLIKTRGQQVTLRCSPKSGHDTVSWYQQALGQGPQFIFQYYEEEERQRGNFPDRFSGHQFPNYSSELNVNALLLGDSALYLCASSIPGQGLVNTIYFGEGSWLTVV.

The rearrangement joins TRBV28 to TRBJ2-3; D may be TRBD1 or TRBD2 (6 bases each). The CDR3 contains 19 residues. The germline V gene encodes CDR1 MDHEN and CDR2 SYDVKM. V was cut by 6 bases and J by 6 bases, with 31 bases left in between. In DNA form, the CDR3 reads TGTGCCAGCAGCCCCGGGCAGGGGTCTTCGGCTAGGGAGGTGGATACGCAGTATTTT. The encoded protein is CASSPGQGSSAREVDTQYF.